The text below deals with one TCR beta chain. Repertoires were generated with immunoSEQ multiplex PCR, while TCRdb's copy carries only in-frame clones and drops some. The table lists roughly 180,000 clones, less than 85% of them singletons. This entry comes from a study of cytotoxic CD8 clonotypes in ibrutinib-treated CLL. The V gene's germline CDR1 is SGDLS and CDR2 YYNGEE. The ends were cut back, 0 bases at V and 2 bases at J, with 9 bases in the middle. The length of the CDR3 is 14 residues. The receptor was derived from a human donor with chronic lymphocytic leukemia. The chain recombines TRBV9 with TRBJ2-7, with unresolved D. The material sequenced was PBMCs, taken after 24 months of ibrutinib treatment. The CDR3 protein is CASSVDGTAYEQYF. The CDR3 bases are TGTGCCAGCAGCGTAGACGGCACCGCCTACGAGCAGTACTTC.